A single sample gave rise to the 26 T cell receptor beta chains below, sequenced in a study of blood T cell repertoires in COVID-19. The method was immunoSEQ multiplex PCR; TCRdb's version includes in-frame clones alone and lacks a portion of them. The sample shows some 250,000 clones, around 80% of them seen only once. Sequenced material: peripheral blood. The receptor source for this set is a man older than 75 with acute or convalescent COVID-19.

This clone was counted between two and nine times. One end of the junction varies from germline; a read error may be responsible. V usage is TRBV6-1 and J usage is TRBJ1-5; no clear D. The CDR3 contains 13 residues. Germline V gene data show CDR1 as MNHNS and CDR2 as SASEGT. In DNA, the CDR3 is TGTGCCAGCAGTGAAGCGGGCAACCAGCCCCAGCATTTT. Encoded protein: CASSEAGNQPQHF.

This chain links TRBV27 with TRBJ2-2, with 9 positions matching TRBD1. J was trimmed by 6 bases and V by 2 bases; bases with no gene match: 16. CDR3 length: 19 residues. Per the germline V gene, CDR1 is MNHEY and CDR2 is SMNVEV (reference sequence). The CDR3 DNA follows: TGTGCCAGCAGTTTACTTAGTATCGGGACAGGGAAGGACGCCGGGGAGCTGTTTTTT. Amino acid sequence: CASSLLSIGTGKDAGELFF.

In this sample, this clone turned up once. The chain couples TRBV7-2 to TRBJ2-5; perhaps TRBD2 as D (7 bases). Germline CDR1 is SGHTA and CDR2 is FQGNSA. The CDR3 length is 15 residues. V dropped 2 bases and J dropped 5 bases, with 15 bases sitting between them. CDR3 DNA: TGTGCCAGCAGCTTAATAACGGGGGGCCCGGAGACCCAGTACTTC. It codes for CASSLITGGPETQYF. The complete variable domain, with remaining parts taken from reference TRBV7-2 and TRBJ2-5, reads GAGVSQSPSNKVTEKGKDVELRCDPISGHTALYWYRQSLGQGLEFLIYFQGNSAPDKSGLPSDRFSAERTGGSVSTLTIQRTQQEDSAVYLCASSLITGGPETQYFGPGTRLLVL.

The CDR3 loop is CASSFYRGQPTEAFF. CDR3 DNA sequence: TGTGCCAGTAGTTTCTACCGGGGACAGCCCACTGAAGCTTTCTTT. The rearrangement links TRBV19 to TRBJ1-1; 7 nucleotides match TRBD1. The CDR3 spans 15 residues. The trim removed 5 bases at V and 4 bases at J, leaving 10 bases unmatched. The germline V gene encodes CDR1 LNHDA and CDR2 SQIVND (reference sequence).

The rearrangement links TRBV6-5 to TRBJ2-7; D is undetermined. This CDR3 has 15 amino acids. Trimming removed 4 bases from V and 0 bases from J, with 13 bases in between. The germline V gene has CDR1 MNHEY and CDR2 SVGAGI. CDR3 loop: CASSSSILRSYEQYF. DNA for the CDR3: TGTGCCAGCAGTTCCTCGATACTCCGCTCCTACGAGCAGTACTTC.

The V gene is TRBV7-8, the J gene TRBJ1-1; D gene unclear. Per the germline V gene, CDR1 is SGHVS and CDR2 is FQNEAQ. Trimming shortened V by 5 bases and J by 5 bases, and 12 bases separated the two germline ends. This CDR3 is 13 amino acids long. The CDR3 bases are TGTGCCAGCAGCCCACAGATGGTTACTGAAGCTTTCTTT. Translation gives CASSPQMVTEAFF.

The chain is built from TRBV27 and TRBJ1-1; TRBD1 is a possible D gene (5 bases). The CDR3 extends over 14 amino acids. The germline CDR1 and CDR2 sequences are MNHEY and SMNVEV (reference sequence). Trimming took 3 bases from V and 4 from J, leaving 12 bases between them. The CDR3 nucleotides are TGTGCCAGCAGTTTTAAAGGGGTCGGCACTGAAGCTTTCTTT. This encodes CASSFKGVGTEAFF.

The V call is TRBV12-3 or TRBV12-4, the J call TRBJ1-4; the D gene is possibly TRBD1 (5 bases). V was trimmed by 5 bases and J by 8 bases, leaving 9 bases between them. The CDR3 is 12 residues long. Here the CDR3 reads CASSGTGEKLFF. CDR3 sequence (DNA): TGTGCCAGCAGTGGGACTGGGGAAAAACTGTTTTTT.

CDR3 residues: CAWNRGLGGTGELFF. In nucleotides, the CDR3 is TGTGCCTGGAACAGGGGTTTAGGGGGGACCGGGGAGCTGTTTTTT. The V gene is TRBV30, the J gene TRBJ2-2; TRBD1 might be the D (7 bases). Per the germline V gene, CDR1 is GTSNPN and CDR2 is SVGIG (reference sequence). Deletions cut 4 bases from V and 5 bases from J, with 17 bases between. The CDR3 extends over 15 amino acids.

Here the CDR3 DNA reads TGTGCCAGCAGCTTAGCGGGACTAGCGGGAGCTCTCGAGCAGTACTTC. Translated, it gives CASSLAGLAGALEQYF. This chain uses TRBV7-2 with TRBJ2-7, with 14 bases that match TRBD2. After removal of 0 bases from V and 6 bases from J, the junction contained 4 bases not matched to a gene. The CDR3 runs to 16 residues. The germline V gene has CDR1 SGHTA and CDR2 FQGNSA.

The chain uses TRBV18 and TRBJ2-3; TRBD2 matches 10 bases. The V segment lost 3 bases and the J segment 2 bases; nucleotides outside the gene matches: 5. Germline values: CDR1 KGHSH, CDR2 LQKENI. The CDR3 contains 16 residues. CDR3 region: CASSPLLAGPTDTQYF. The CDR3 bases are TGTGCCAGCTCACCCCTACTAGCGGGACCCACAGATACGCAGTATTTT.

This sequence joins TRBV6-5 and TRBJ1-6; D is possibly TRBD1 (5 bases). The ends were cut back, 0 bases at V and 7 bases at J, with 10 bases in the middle. Per the germline V gene, CDR1 is MNHEY and CDR2 is SVGAGI. This CDR3 is 15 amino acids long. CDR3 nucleotides: TGTGCCAGCAGTTACTCGCAGGGCGTCAATTCACCCCTCCACTTT. It encodes CASSYSQGVNSPLHF.

The V call is TRBV6-1, the J call TRBJ1-4, with a tentative D call TRBD1 (5 bases). The CDR3 consists of 16 residues. V was clipped by 1 base and J by 4 bases, with 13 bases between them. Germline values: CDR1 MNHNS, CDR2 SASEGT. CDR3 protein: CASSEVGGPNNEKLFF. The CDR3 DNA follows: TGTGCCAGCAGTGAAGTGGGGGGACCCAATAATGAAAAACTGTTTTTT.

The chain employs TRBV27 and TRBJ1-6; 10 nucleotides align to TRBD1. Germline V gene sequence: CDR1 MNHEY, CDR2 SMNVEV (reference sequence). The CDR3 length is 15 residues. J lost 10 bases, V lost 5 bases, and 8 bases had no gene match. The CDR3 protein is CASSPGDRGGSPLHF. CDR3 sequence (DNA): TGTGCCAGCAGTCCAGGGGACAGGGGCGGCTCACCCCTCCACTTT.

V and J are TRBV5-8 and TRBJ2-5, with 10 bases that match TRBD2. The V gene's germline CDR1 is SGHTS and CDR2 YDEGEE. The CDR3 contains 16 residues. J was trimmed by 1 base and V by 4 bases; bases with no gene match: 7. Here the CDR3 DNA reads TGTGCCAGCAGCCGCCCACTAGCGGGGCCCCAAGAGACCCAGTACTTC. It codes for CASSRPLAGPQETQYF.

Concerning this clone: The same CDR3 is also encoded by other DNA sequences in this sample. The rearrangement joins TRBV28 to TRBJ2-7; 8 nucleotides match TRBD1. The CDR3 runs 15 residues. The V gene's germline CDR1 is MDHEN and CDR2 SYDVKM. J gave up 4 bases and V 6 bases, and 11 bases lay outside the gene matches. The CDR3 protein is CASRPGTGGPYEQYF. The CDR3 coding sequence is TGTGCCAGCAGACCCGGGACAGGCGGCCCTTACGAGCAGTACTTC.

The chain is built from TRBV30 and TRBJ1-5, with D unresolved. This CDR3 has 13 amino acids. The V end was cut by 2 bases, the J end by 3 bases, with 8 bases between. CDR1 and CDR2 from the germline V gene are GTSNPN and SVGIG (reference sequence). CDR3 loop: CAWSLGPNQPQHF. The CDR3, as DNA: TGTGCCTGGAGTCTAGGTCCCAATCAGCCCCAGCATTTT. The variable domain in full, completed from reference TRBV30 and TRBJ1-5, reads SQTIHQWPATLVQPVGSPLSLECTVEGTSNPNLYWYRQAAGRGLQLLFYSVGIGQISSEVPQNLSASRPQDRQFILSSKKLLLSDSGFYLCAWSLGPNQPQHFGDGTRLSIL.

The V and J genes are TRBV5-1 and TRBJ2-3; 7 bases fit TRBD1. Germline V gene lookup returns CDR1 SGHRS and CDR2 YFSETQ. The CDR3 runs to 15 residues. V lost 2 bases and J lost 0; bases outside the gene matches: 3. The CDR3 is CASSLQGYSTDTQYF. CDR3 coding DNA: TGCGCCAGCAGCTTACAGGGGTATAGCACAGATACGCAGTATTTT.

The genes are TRBV5-5 and TRBJ1-1; TRBD1 might be the D (5 bases). CDR1 and CDR2 (germline): SGHKS, YYEKEE (reference sequence). This CDR3 has 16 amino acids. The V end was cut by 4 bases, the J end by 5 bases, with 21 bases between. DNA of the CDR3: TGTGCCAGCAGCCCCCTCCCGGACCGGGGGAGGACTGAAGCTTTCTTT. Its translation is CASSPLPDRGRTEAFF.

Here the CDR3 reads CASSLGLAGSEQFF. In DNA, the CDR3 is TGTGCCAGCAGCTTGGGACTAGCGGGAAGTGAGCAGTTCTTC. V usage is TRBV7-3 and J usage is TRBJ2-1; 13 nucleotides agree with TRBD2. Germline CDR1 and CDR2: SGHTA and FQGTGA. The CDR3 is 14 amino acids. Unmatched junction bases numbered 2, after V lost 3 bases and J lost 9 bases. The variable domain in full, completed from reference TRBV7-3 and TRBJ2-1, reads GAGVSQTPSNKVTEKGKYVELRCDPISGHTALYWYRQSLGQGPEFLIYFQGTGAADDSGLPNDRFFAVRPEGSVSTLKIQRTERGDSAVYLCASSLGLAGSEQFFGPGTRLTVL.

This clone was detected only a few times. The genes are TRBV7-9 and TRBJ2-1; tentatively, D is TRBD2 (5 bases). The CDR3 is made up of 18 amino acids. The ends were cut back, 2 bases at V and 7 bases at J, with 24 bases in the middle. In germline, CDR1 is SEHNR, CDR2 FQNEAQ (reference sequence). The CDR3 DNA reads TGTGCCAGCAGCTTAAATACCCGACTAACCGACGGAGAGAATGAGCAGTTCTTC. Amino acid sequence: CASSLNTRLTDGENEQFF.

The V gene is TRBV5-5, the J gene TRBJ2-7; D perhaps matches TRBD1 (5 bases). This CDR3 is built from 15 residues. V was cut by 2 bases and J by 0 bases, with 12 bases left in between. CDR1 SGHKS and CDR2 YYEKEE come from the germline V gene (reference sequence). CDR3 protein: CASSFTGSLSYEQYF. The CDR3 DNA reads as TGTGCCAGCAGCTTTACAGGTTCCCTCTCCTACGAGCAGTACTTC.

This chain uses TRBV3-1 (or the pseudogene TRBV3-2) with TRBJ1-3, with unresolved D. The germline V and J ends were trimmed by 6 bases and 4 bases, with 4 bases remaining between them. This CDR3 has 11 residues. CDR1 LGHDT and CDR2 YNNKEL come from the germline V gene (reference sequence). This chain's CDR3 is CASSLGNTIYF. The DNA of the CDR3 is TGTGCCAGCAGTCTGGGAAACACCATATATTTT.

This chain connects TRBV2 to TRBJ2-1; no firm D call. Trimming cost V 4 bases and J 9 bases, with 4 bases left between them. The CDR3 loop spans 10 amino acids. Germline CDR1 SNHLY, CDR2 FYNNEI. The CDR3 DNA sequence: TGTGCCAGCAGTGCCGGTGAGCAGTTCTTC. Protein: CASSAGEQFF.

V is TRBV27 and J is TRBJ2-5, with 8 nucleotides matching TRBD2. The CDR3 length is 14 residues. The germline CDR1 and CDR2 sequences are MNHEY and SMNVEV (reference sequence). The V and J ends lost 8 bases and 5 bases, in that order; junction bases with no gene match: 10. CDR3 sequence reads: CASARGGLGETQYF. CDR3 nucleotide sequence: TGTGCCAGCGCCCGGGGGGGCCTGGGGGAGACCCAGTACTTC.

This clone was counted once. V usage is TRBV10-2 and J usage is TRBJ2-7; D not resolved. The CDR3 is 14 amino acids. CDR1 and CDR2 (germline): WSHSY, SAAADI. The V gene lost 4 bases and the J gene lost 6 bases, with 16 bases spanning the gap. The CDR3 reads CASSASLLFGEQYF. DNA for the CDR3: TGCGCCAGCAGTGCGTCGCTATTGTTTGGCGAGCAGTACTTC.